The following is a T cell receptor (beta chain) sequence with its context. This specimen belongs to a study of blood T cell repertoires in COVID-19. Study details: The origin of the acute and convalescent COVID-19 samples was the United States, Italy and Spain. Sources were T cells, B-cell-depleted T cells, or PBMCs; the material itself was cDNA or gDNA.

Germline V gene lookup returns CDR1 SGHKS and CDR2 YYEKEE (reference sequence). Trimming cost V 2 bases and J 0 bases, with 3 bases left between them. CDR3 length: 13 residues. Source study methods: Estimated nucleated cell counts came from reference gene primer amplification. The table came from immunoSEQ multiplex PCR; TCRdb's copy has only in-frame clones and leaves some out. That table furnishes V, J and clone size, whereas the DNA furnished D and trimming. The table records 55,000 to 90,000 clones, approximately 90% of them present only once. The rearrangement links TRBV5-5 to TRBJ1-5; no definite D call. The source of this sequence is a human donor in a cohort sampled during active COVID-19. Material: peripheral blood. The CDR3 DNA sequence: TGTGCCAGCAGCTTACATAGCAATCAGCCCCAGCATTTT. Protein product: CASSLHSNQPQHF.